Sequencing of this T cell receptor (beta chain) was carried out in a study of shared clonotypes between healthy human individuals. About the study: CD4 naive and CD4 memory each took three plates per donor, while CD8 naive took two and CD8 memory one.

CD45RA-negative memory and CD45RA+ naive subsets were split from the CD4+ cells. The table lists this clone with a count of one. Some 32,000 T cell genomes, or roughly 180 ng DNA, went into the sorted-subset replicate PCRs. Using immunoSEQ multiplex PCR, the repertoire was profiled, and TCRdb retains in-frame clones only, with some absent. This sample has roughly 2.4 million clones, with almost 96% found just once. J was trimmed by 9 bases and V by 3 bases; bases with no gene match: 8. Germline V gene data show CDR1 as SGDLS and CDR2 as YYNGEE. This CDR3 is 16 amino acids long. This receptor was taken from a young man in good health. The rearrangement uses TRBV9 and TRBJ2-1; 14 bases are a match to TRBD2. Sample: naive CD4+ T cells sorted from blood. Specified subset: CD45RA+ positively selected. This chain's CDR3 is CASSGRLAGGLGEQFF. For the CDR3, the DNA is TGTGCCAGCAGCGGACGACTAGCGGGAGGGCTTGGTGAGCAGTTCTTC.